A single sample gave rise to the 5 T cell receptor beta chains below, sequenced in a study of cytotoxic CD8 clonotypes in ibrutinib-treated CLL (dated by TCRdb to about 2021). The time point label of this sample denotes: approximately 2 years on ibrutinib. Libraries were prepared through the immunoSEQ multiplex PCR assay. TCRdb provides this immuneACCESS table in a form limited to in-frame rearrangements. Some clones are lacking; in checked studies, under half of them reflect an unresolved V gene, and why the rest are absent is not known. Recorded for this sample are more than 85,000 clones; 70% to 80% of them occurred a single time. The ten largest clones represent about 22% of the sample. The input for sequencing was PBMCs, taken after 24 months of ibrutinib treatment. All receptors come from a human donor with chronic lymphocytic leukemia.

The chain links TRBV5-4 to TRBJ1-5; possibly TRBD1 for D (5 bases). The CDR3 is 12 residues long. Per germline, CDR1 SGHNT and CDR2 YYREEE (reference sequence). Trimming pared 2 bases from V and 5 bases from J, leaving 5 bases between. CDR3 sequence: CASSLGDQPQHF. The DNA for the CDR3 is TGTGCCAGCAGCTTAGGGGATCAGCCCCAGCATTTT. Supplemented by reference TRBV5-4 and TRBJ1-5, the full variable domain reads ETGVTQSPTHLIKTRGQQVTLRCSSQSGHNTVSWYQQALGQGPQFIFQYYREEENGRGNFPPRFSGLQFPNYSSELNVNALELDDSALYLCASSLGDQPQHFGDGTRLSIL.

The chain recombines TRBV2 with TRBJ2-1; 10 bases map to TRBD2. Germline V gene sequence: CDR1 SNHLY, CDR2 FYNNEI. The CDR3 sequence is 13 residues long. The trim removed 8 bases at V and 10 bases at J, leaving 8 bases unmatched. DNA for the CDR3: TGTGCCAGCGCCTCTAGCGGGGGAGGGGAGCAGTTCTTC. It translates to CASASSGGGEQFF.

This chain links TRBV5-6 with TRBJ1-2, with D perhaps matching TRBD1 (5 bases). The CDR3 totals 12 residues. Trimming took 7 bases from V and 2 from J, leaving 9 bases between them. In germline, CDR1 is SGHDT, CDR2 YYEEEE. The CDR3 protein is CASDGGNYGYTF. CDR3 in DNA: TGTGCCAGCGACGGGGGAAACTATGGCTACACCTTC.

V is TRBV7-2 and J is TRBJ2-1; D call uncertain. The CDR3 length is 13 residues. V lost 5 bases and J 7 bases, leaving 12 bases between the germline ends. Germline CDR1 SGHTA, CDR2 FQGNSA. The CDR3 coding sequence is TGTGCCAGCAGCGCAAGTTCCTTGAATGAGCAGTTCTTC. It yields the protein CASSASSLNEQFF.

This clone was recorded a few times. This chain uses TRBV27 with TRBJ2-2; D gene unclear. The CDR3 sequence is 14 residues long. V was clipped by 0 bases and J by 6 bases, with 8 bases between them. Per germline, CDR1 MNHEY and CDR2 SMNVEV (reference sequence). CDR3 loop: CASSLSMVAGELFF. For the CDR3, the DNA is TGTGCCAGCAGTTTATCGATGGTGGCCGGGGAGCTGTTTTTT.